These 5 T cell receptor beta chains share one sample of origin, sequenced in a study of blood T cells in healthy people across ages. It was with a sample-barcoded 5' primer and a J-beta primer mix that a second PCR of roughly 7 to 12 cycles was run. TCRdb analysed the 5' RACE reads with MiXCR anew, one entry per CDR3 protein. The table has around 800,000 distinct CDR3 sequences, 53% seen once. What was sequenced was blood. All receptors come from an elderly man in good health.

This clonotype has more than one count but fewer than ten. The chain couples TRBV7-2 to TRBJ2-1; TRBD1 matches 9 bases. CDR3 length: 16 residues. V shed 4 bases, J shed 6 bases, and the junction held 10 bases outside the gene matches. In germline, CDR1 is SGHTA, CDR2 FQGNSA. The CDR3 here is CASSYRGQGLRNEQFF. DNA of the CDR3: TGTGCCAGCAGCTACCGGGGACAGGGTCTTCGCAATGAGCAGTTCTTC. The variable domain in full, with the rest retrieved from reference TRBV7-2 and TRBJ2-1, is GAGVSQSPSNKVTEKGKDVELRCDPISGHTALYWYRQSLGQGLEFLIYFQGNSAPDKSGLPSDRFSAERTGGSVSTLTIQRTQQEDSAVYLCASSYRGQGLRNEQFFGPGTRLTVL.

This clonotype was recorded once. The rearrangement uses TRBV20-1 and TRBJ2-7, with 10 bases lining up with TRBD1. CDR3 size: 13 residues. V shed 3 bases and J 3 bases; nucleotides not matched to a gene: 2. Germline values: CDR1 DFQATT, CDR2 SNEGSKA (reference sequence). The CDR3 loop reads CSARGTGVYEQYF. As DNA, the CDR3 is TGCAGTGCTAGGGGGACAGGGGTCTACGAGCAGTACTTC.

This sequence joins TRBV10-2 and TRBJ1-5; D gene ambiguous. Germline assignment: CDR1 WSHSY and CDR2 SAAADI. Trimming removed 3 bases from V and 1 base from J, with 13 bases in between. CDR3 size: 16 residues. CDR3 sequence: CASSEGPPSSNQPQHF. The CDR3 nucleotides read TGCGCCAGCAGTGAAGGGCCCCCATCGAGCAATCAGCCCCAGCATTTT.

The genes are TRBV7-2 and TRBJ2-2; a weak D match, TRBD2 (5 bases). V lost 4 bases to trimming and J lost 5 bases, with 11 bases between them. This CDR3 region has 14 residues. The germline V gene has CDR1 SGHTA and CDR2 FQGNSA. CDR3 protein: CASSYATGTGELFF. The CDR3 coding sequence is TGTGCCAGCAGCTACGCGACGGGAACCGGGGAGCTGTTTTTT.

The chain joins TRBV9 to TRBJ2-1; maybe TRBD2 (5 bases). Germline V gives CDR1 SGDLS, CDR2 YYNGEE. The CDR3 has 14 amino acids. V lost 0 bases and J 8 bases, leaving 12 bases between the germline ends. CDR3 sequence reads: CASSVGRGYHEQFF. In DNA, the CDR3 is TGTGCCAGCAGCGTAGGTCGCGGGTATCATGAGCAGTTCTTC. Based on the CDR3 plus reference TRBV9 and TRBJ2-1, the full variable domain is DSGVTQTPKHLITATGQRVTLRCSPRSGDLSVYWYQQSLDQGLQFLIQYYNGEERAKGNILERFSAQQFPDLHSELNLSSLELGDSALYFCASSVGRGYHEQFFGPGTRLTVL.